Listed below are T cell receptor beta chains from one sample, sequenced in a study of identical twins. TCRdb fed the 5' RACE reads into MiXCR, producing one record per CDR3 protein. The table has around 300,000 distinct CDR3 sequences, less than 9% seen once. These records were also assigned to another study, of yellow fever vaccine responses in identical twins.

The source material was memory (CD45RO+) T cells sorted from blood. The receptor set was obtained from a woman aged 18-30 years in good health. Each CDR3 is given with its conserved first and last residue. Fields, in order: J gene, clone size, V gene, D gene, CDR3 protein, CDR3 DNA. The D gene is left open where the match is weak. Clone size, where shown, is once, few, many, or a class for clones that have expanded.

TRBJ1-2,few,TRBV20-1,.,CSARSMVEVYGYTF,TGCAGTGCTAGGTCTATGGTCGAAGTCTATGGCTACACCTTC
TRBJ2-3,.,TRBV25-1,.,CASSGSSVSTDTQYF,TGTGCCAGCAGTGGGAGCTCAGTCAGCACAGATACGCAGTATTTT
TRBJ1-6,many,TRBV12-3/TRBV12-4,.,CASSPPGLKNSPLHF,TGTGCCAGCAGTCCCCCGGGACTAAAAAATTCACCCCTCCACTTT
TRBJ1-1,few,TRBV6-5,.,CASSYPGLANTEAFF,TGTGCCAGCAGTTACCCGGGACTGGCAAACACTGAAGCTTTCTTT
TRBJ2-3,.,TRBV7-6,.,CASSLDPRDTQYF,TGTGCCAGCAGCCTGGACCCGCGAGATACGCAGTATTTT
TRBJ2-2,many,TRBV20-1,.,CSARWRGGTGELFF,TGCAGTGCTAGATGGAGGGGGGGCACCGGGGAGCTGTTTTTT
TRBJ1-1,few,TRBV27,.,CASSFRGQKEAFF,TGTGCCAGCAGTTTTCGCGGACAGAAGGAAGCTTTCTTT
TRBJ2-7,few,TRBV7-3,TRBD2,CASSLGTSGTNRLSSYEQYF,TGTGCCAGCAGCTTAGGGACTAGCGGGACAAATAGGCTAAGCTCCTACGAGCAGTACTTC
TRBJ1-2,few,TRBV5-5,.,CASSLGSGGANYGYTF,TGTGCCAGCAGCTTGGGGTCGGGGGGAGCTAACTATGGCTACACCTTC
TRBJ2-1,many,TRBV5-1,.,CASSLTPGRDNEQFF,TGCGCCAGCAGCTTAACCCCAGGGAGAGACAATGAGCAGTTCTTC
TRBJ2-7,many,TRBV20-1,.,CSASPPRSHSSRAYEQYF,TGCAGTGCTAGTCCCCCCAGGTCCCATAGCTCGAGGGCTTACGAGCAGTACTTC
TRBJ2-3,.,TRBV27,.,CASGLLLSGTDTQYF,TGTGCCAGCGGGCTGCTTCTGTCGGGCACAGATACGCAGTATTTT
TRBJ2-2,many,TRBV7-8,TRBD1,CASSLGTGVTGELFF,TGTGCCAGCAGCTTGGGGACAGGGGTCACCGGGGAGCTGTTTTTT
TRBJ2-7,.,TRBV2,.,CASSVQGTYEQYF,TGTGCCAGCAGTGTCCAGGGAACCTACGAGCAGTACTTC
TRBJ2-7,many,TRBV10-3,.,CAISEPGRRSSYEQYF,TGTGCCATCAGTGAACCGGGGAGGCGTAGCTCCTACGAGCAGTACTTC
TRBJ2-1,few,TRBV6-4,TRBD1,CASSVGTGEFNEQFF,TGTGCCAGCAGTGTTGGGACAGGGGAGTTCAATGAGCAGTTCTTC
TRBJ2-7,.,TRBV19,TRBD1,CASSPLPGQGPHEQYF,TGTGCCAGTAGTCCACTACCGGGACAGGGTCCCCACGAGCAGTACTTC
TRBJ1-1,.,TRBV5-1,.,CASSLNEVNTEAFF,TGCGCCAGCAGCTTGAACGAGGTGAACACTGAAGCTTTCTTT
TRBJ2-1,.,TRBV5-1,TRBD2,CASSGPGTRGGDEQFF,TGCGCCAGCAGTGGACCTGGGACTAGAGGGGGGGATGAGCAGTTCTTC
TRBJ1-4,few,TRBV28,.,CASSPPGYATNEKLFF,TGTGCCAGCAGTCCCCCGGGTTATGCAACTAATGAAAAACTGTTTTTT
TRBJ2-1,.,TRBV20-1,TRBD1,CSAYRDSHNEQFF,TGCAGTGCTTACCGGGACAGTCACAATGAGCAGTTCTTC
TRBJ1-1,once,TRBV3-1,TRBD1,CASSQTGVTEAFF,TGTGCCAGCAGCCAAACAGGGGTGACTGAAGCTTTCTTT
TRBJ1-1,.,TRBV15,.,CATSNRDKHTEAFF,TGTGCCACCAGCAACCGGGACAAACACACTGAAGCTTTCTTT
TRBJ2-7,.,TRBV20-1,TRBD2,CSARASGSNHEQYF,TGCAGTGCTAGAGCCAGCGGGAGTAACCACGAGCAGTACTTC
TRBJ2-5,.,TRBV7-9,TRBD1,CASSLGQGNYQETQYF,TGTGCCAGCAGCTTAGGACAGGGGAACTACCAAGAGACCCAGTACTTC
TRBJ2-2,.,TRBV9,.,CASSVLTGELFF,TGTGCCAGCAGCGTACTCACCGGGGAGCTGTTTTTT
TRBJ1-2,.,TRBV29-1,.,CSVDNPVGPYGYTF,TGCAGCGTTGATAACCCTGTCGGGCCCTATGGCTACACCTTC
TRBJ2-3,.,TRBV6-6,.,CASSSGSPGTQYF,TGTGCCAGCAGTTCCGGGTCCCCGGGTACGCAGTATTTT
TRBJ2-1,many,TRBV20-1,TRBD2,CSARGLATTNEQFF,TGCAGTGCTAGAGGACTAGCGACGACGAATGAGCAGTTCTTC
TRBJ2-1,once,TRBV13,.,CASSLGRSGNEQFF,TGTGCCAGCAGCTTAGGCCGGAGCGGAAATGAGCAGTTCTTC
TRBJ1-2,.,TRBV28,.,CASSLSGGSGYTF,TGTGCCAGCAGTTTATCCGGGGGGAGTGGCTACACCTTC
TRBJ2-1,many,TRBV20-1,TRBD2,CSARLLPTSGGAYEQFF,TGCAGTGCCAGACTCCTCCCTACTAGCGGGGGGGCCTATGAGCAGTTCTTC
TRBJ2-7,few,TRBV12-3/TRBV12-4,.,CASSLRGAEQYF,TGTGCCAGCAGTTTAAGGGGAGCCGAGCAGTACTTC
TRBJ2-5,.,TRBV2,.,CASSETGILGTQYF,TGTGCCAGCAGTGAGACAGGAATCTTGGGGACCCAGTACTTC
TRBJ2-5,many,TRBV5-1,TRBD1,CASSLATGPQTQYF,TGCGCCAGCAGCTTGGCGACAGGGCCGCAAACCCAGTACTTC
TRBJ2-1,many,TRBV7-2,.,CASSLGAGRHNEQFF,TGTGCCAGCAGCTTAGGTGCGGGGCGGCACAATGAGCAGTTCTTC
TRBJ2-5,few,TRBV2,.,CASIRLASFGTQYF,TGTGCCAGCATCCGGCTAGCCTCCTTCGGGACCCAGTACTTC
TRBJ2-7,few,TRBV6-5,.,CASSNGDGTNEQYF,TGTGCCAGCAGCAATGGGGACGGAACGAACGAGCAGTACTTC
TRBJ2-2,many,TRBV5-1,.,CASSSPGLPVGELFF,TGCGCCAGCAGCTCCCCTGGGCTGCCCGTTGGGGAGCTGTTTTTT
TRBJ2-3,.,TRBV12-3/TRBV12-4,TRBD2,CARCFTLLSGGKTDTQYF,TGTGCCCGCTGTTTCACCCTCCTCTCCGGGGGGAAGACAGATACGCAGTATTTT
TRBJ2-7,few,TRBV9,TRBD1,CASSARDQGASEQYF,TGTGCCAGCAGCGCCCGGGACCAGGGGGCCTCCGAGCAGTACTTC
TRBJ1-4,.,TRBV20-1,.,CSARDLGGFGEKLFF,TGCAGTGCTAGAGATCTGGGTGGGTTCGGTGAAAAACTGTTTTTT
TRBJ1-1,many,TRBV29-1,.,CSVRFGGGETEAFF,TGCAGCGTCCGGTTCGGGGGGGGGGAGACTGAAGCTTTCTTT
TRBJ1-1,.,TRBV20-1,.,CSARELSDTEAFF,TGCAGTGCTAGAGAACTGTCAGACACTGAAGCTTTCTTT
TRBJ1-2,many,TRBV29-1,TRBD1,CSVAGTEITANYGYTF,TGCAGCGTTGCCGGGACAGAGATAACCGCTAACTATGGCTACACCTTC
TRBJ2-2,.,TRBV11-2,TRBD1,CASSRDRDRGTTGELFF,TGTGCCAGCAGTCGAGACCGGGACAGGGGTACCACCGGGGAGCTGTTTTTT
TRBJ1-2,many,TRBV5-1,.,CASSTGGTFSGGYTF,TGCGCCAGCAGTACAGGCGGTACTTTCAGCGGGGGCTACACCTTC
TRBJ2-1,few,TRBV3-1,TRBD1,CASSGTGTYNEQFF,TGTGCCAGCAGCGGGACAGGAACCTACAATGAGCAGTTCTTC
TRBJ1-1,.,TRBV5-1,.,CASSLVRATEAFF,TGCGCCAGCAGCTTGGTCAGGGCTACTGAAGCTTTCTTT
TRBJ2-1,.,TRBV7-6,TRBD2,CASSKQLAGGNNEQFF,TGTGCCAGCAGCAAGCAACTAGCGGGAGGGAACAATGAGCAGTTCTTC